The 17 T cell receptor beta chains below were found in one sample sequenced in a study of cytomegalovirus exposure and HLA in healthy donors. The PCR employed 60 Vbeta primers together with 13 Jbeta primers. Assay: immunoSEQ multiplex PCR; the TCRdb copy retains only in-frame clones and omits some. The data contain 150,000 to 200,000 clones, over 60% of them seen just once; the ten biggest clones take up less than 8%. The material sequenced was PBMCs. The origin of the receptors is a man aged 40-49 years in good health and CMV-seropositive.

The genes are TRBV5-1 and TRBJ1-2, with 8 bases identical to TRBD1. CDR1 and CDR2 from the germline V gene are SGHRS and YFSETQ. This CDR3 is built from 14 residues. J gave up 8 bases and V 3 bases, and 9 bases lay outside the gene matches. This CDR3 is CASSYQTGEGGYTF. The CDR3 bases are TGCGCCAGCAGCTATCAGACAGGGGAAGGGGGCTACACCTTC. Full variable domain (missing parts from reference TRBV5-1 and TRBJ1-2): KAGVTQTPRYLIKTRGQQVTLSCSPISGHRSVSWYQQTPGQGLQFLFEYFSETQRNKGNFPGRFSGRQFSNSRSEMNVSTLELGDSALYLCASSYQTGEGGYTFGSGTRLTVV.

This chain joins TRBV5-1 and TRBJ2-5, with D perhaps TRBD1 (5 bases). Trimming stripped 3 bases from V and 2 bases from J, with 14 bases between. The germline gives CDR1 SGHRS, CDR2 YFSETQ. The CDR3 has 15 residues. CDR3 sequence reads: CASSWRARGQETQYF. The DNA of the CDR3 is TGCGCCAGCAGCTGGCGCGCAAGGGGACAAGAGACCCAGTACTTC.

This chain links TRBV5-1 with TRBJ2-7, with D tentatively TRBD2 (6 bases). The CDR3 sequence is 15 residues long. V lost 0 bases to trimming and J lost 3 bases, with 13 bases between them. Germline CDR1 SGHRS, CDR2 YFSETQ. The DNA for the CDR3 is TGCGCCAGCAGCTTGGACGGGAGTGTATTCTACGAGCAGTACTTC. This translates into CASSLDGSVFYEQYF.

The chain employs TRBV5-4 and TRBJ2-7, with D possibly being TRBD2 (5 bases). The CDR3 contains 15 residues. Germline V lookup: CDR1 SGHNT, CDR2 YYREEE (reference sequence). V was shortened by 0 bases and J by 5 bases, with 15 bases between the two germline ends. The CDR3 DNA reads as TGTGCCAGCAGCTTGGTGCAGGCGGGTCGGAACGAGCAGTACTTC. As protein: CASSLVQAGRNEQYF.

For this clone: No conserved phenylalanine or tryptophan is present at the end of the CDR3, so a read error is the likely explanation. The DNA is left out, because the CDR3 cannot be placed on it with certainty; the CDR3 is given as TCRdb lists it. The chain employs TRBV6-6 and TRBJ1-1; the table's D call, TRBD1, has no DNA check behind it. The length of the CDR3 is 12 amino acids, counting both ends. The germline CDR1 and CDR2 sequences are MNHNY and SVGAGI (reference sequence). Here the CDR3 reads CASSYADRGQIG.

The genes are TRBV6-1 and TRBJ2-5, with TRBD2 identical over 7 bases. V lost 7 bases and J lost 5; bases outside the gene matches: 7. CDR1 and CDR2 (germline): MNHNS, SASEGT. The CDR3 is 13 amino acids. Written as DNA, the CDR3 is TGTGCCAGCATTCGCGGGAGCTGGGAGACCCAGTACTTC. Protein sequence: CASIRGSWETQYF.

The rearrangement uses TRBV2 and TRBJ2-3; the match to TRBD1 covers 7 bases. V gave up 5 bases and J gave up 5 bases; unmatched junction bases: 10. Germline CDR1 and CDR2: SNHLY and FYNNEI. This CDR3 has 15 residues. For the CDR3, the DNA is TGTGCCAGCAGTAAAAGGACAGGCCGGGAAGATACGCAGTATTTT. This encodes CASSKRTGREDTQYF.

This clone has more than one count but fewer than ten. The DNA for the CDR3 is TGTGCCAGCAGTGCCGGGACAGGGAAAGAGACCCAGTACTTC. Residues: CASSAGTGKETQYF. This sequence joins TRBV2 and TRBJ2-5, with 9 nucleotides matching TRBD1. Losses at the gene ends were 4 bases for V and 3 bases for J; bases not matched to a gene: 3. The CDR3 contains 14 residues. Germline V gives CDR1 SNHLY, CDR2 FYNNEI.

The rearrangement links TRBV28 to TRBJ2-3; D not certain. Germline V gene lookup returns CDR1 MDHEN and CDR2 SYDVKM. The CDR3 sequence is 15 residues long. The V end lost 2 bases, the J end lost 4 bases, and 13 bases lay between the germline ends. CDR3 region: CASSLPFSSPDTQYF. The CDR3 DNA sequence: TGTGCCAGCAGTTTACCGTTCTCTTCCCCAGATACGCAGTATTTT.

This sequence joins TRBV4-2 and TRBJ2-1; D is possibly TRBD2 (5 bases). Germline CDR1 is LGHNA and CDR2 is YNFKEQ. CDR3 length: 13 residues. The V gene lost 0 bases and the J gene lost 10 bases, with 10 bases spanning the gap. Here the CDR3 reads CASSQERRGEQFF. CDR3 DNA: TGTGCCAGCAGCCAAGAACGGCGAGGGGAGCAGTTCTTC.

The J gene is TRBJ2-2, the V gene TRBV5-1; TRBD2 might be the D (5 bases). The CDR3 totals 15 residues. V was shortened by 4 bases and J by 6 bases, with 16 bases between the two germline ends. CDR1 is SGHRS and CDR2 is YFSETQ in the germline V gene. In DNA, the CDR3 is TGCGCCAGCAGCCAACCCCCCGGGAATCCCGGGGAGCTGTTTTTT. Protein product: CASSQPPGNPGELFF. Variable domain in full (rest from reference TRBV5-1 and TRBJ2-2): KAGVTQTPRYLIKTRGQQVTLSCSPISGHRSVSWYQQTPGQGLQFLFEYFSETQRNKGNFPGRFSGRQFSNSRSEMNVSTLELGDSALYLCASSQPPGNPGELFFGEGSRLTVL.

The rearrangement links TRBV28 to TRBJ2-7, with D maybe TRBD2 (6 bases). The V gene's germline CDR1 is MDHEN and CDR2 SYDVKM. The CDR3 loop spans 14 amino acids. Trimming left V 7 bases short and J 8 bases short, with 21 bases between. CDR3 nucleotides: TGTGCCAGCACCTTGGGAGGTTATCAGGTCCAGCAGTACTTC. Translation gives CASTLGGYQVQQYF.

The chain combines TRBV13 with TRBJ2-1; the match to TRBD2 covers 16 bases. The germline CDR1 and CDR2 sequences are PRHDT and FYEKMQ (reference sequence). The CDR3 totals 16 residues. Trimming took 3 bases from V and 8 from J; bases not matched to a gene: 4. CDR3 amino acids: CASSFSGLAGGHEQFF. DNA for the CDR3: TGTGCCAGCAGCTTCTCGGGACTAGCGGGAGGGCATGAGCAGTTCTTC.

This clone was counted between two and nine times. The chain links TRBV5-6 to TRBJ1-3; D is perhaps TRBD1 (6 bases). Germline V gives CDR1 SGHDT, CDR2 YYEEEE. The CDR3 is made up of 15 amino acids. Trimming removed 5 bases at V and 0 bases at J, with 12 bases between. CDR3 bases: TGTGCCAGCAGAAGACAGGCGCTCTCTGGAAACACCATATATTTT. The encoded protein is CASRRQALSGNTIYF.

The chain joins TRBV19 to TRBJ2-1; no clear D. V was shortened by 9 bases and J by 12 bases, with 15 bases between the two germline ends. CDR1 LNHDA and CDR2 SQIVND come from the germline V gene (reference sequence). This CDR3 has 11 residues. The chain's CDR3 is CASTPAGWQFF. CDR3 nucleotides: TGTGCCAGCACCCCAGCCGGGTGGCAGTTCTTC. The full variable domain, rest sourced from reference TRBV19 and TRBJ2-1, is DGGITQSPKYLFRKEGQNVTLSCEQNLNHDAMYWYRQDPGQGLRLIYYSQIVNDFQKGDIAEGYSVSREKKESFPLTVTSAQKNPTAFYLCASTPAGWQFFGPGTRLTVL.

J is TRBJ2-1 and V is TRBV27; 10 bases align to TRBD2. Per the germline V gene, CDR1 is MNHEY and CDR2 is SMNVEV (reference sequence). V gave up 5 bases and J gave up 10 bases; unmatched junction bases: 11. The CDR3 loop spans 15 amino acids. The CDR3 nucleotides are TGTGCCAGCAGTCGCCAAGCGGGAGGGACACCCGAGCAGTTCTTC. Its protein is CASSRQAGGTPEQFF.

This rearrangement joins TRBV2 to TRBJ2-1; 12 nucleotides align to TRBD2. The germline CDR1 and CDR2 sequences are SNHLY and FYNNEI. CDR3 length: 13 amino acids. V dropped 8 bases and J dropped 4; count of bases not matched to a gene: 0. The CDR3 DNA reads TGTGCCAGCGGACTAGCGGGGTACAATGAGCAGTTCTTC. Translated, it gives CASGLAGYNEQFF. The whole variable domain, filled in from reference TRBV2 and TRBJ2-1, reads EPEVTQTPSHQVTQMGQEVILRCVPISNHLYFYWYRQILGQKVEFLVSFYNNEISEKSEIFDDQFSVERPDGSNFTLKIRSTKLEDSAMYFCASGLAGYNEQFFGPGTRLTVL.